This T cell receptor (beta chain) was captured in a study of control samples from healthy donors and cancer patients. The CDR3 runs 15 residues. Germline V gene data show CDR1 as MGHRA and CDR2 as YSYEKL. Trimming cost V 0 bases and J 10 bases, with 18 bases left between them. Clones were read by immunoSEQ multiplex PCR, and TCRdb kept only the in-frame ones, dropping some. The sample includes over 150,000 clones, about 94% seen only once; the top ten take approximately 6%. The chain joins TRBV4-1 to TRBJ1-1; D is unresolved. Sequencing used blood. The clonotype comes from a man aged 35 to 55 in good health. CDR3 DNA: TGCGCCAGCAGCCAAGAGCCCCAACGGGCCGATGGAGCTTTCTTT. Its protein product is CASSQEPQRADGAFF.